These T cell receptor beta chains were read from a single sample in a study of CD8+ T cells in alopecia areata. Sequencing used immunoSEQ multiplex PCR; TCRdb keeps in-frame clones, though not all of them. The top ten hold more than 9% of the sample, which has about 15,000 clones, roughly 60% seen once. Material: skin. These receptors came from a human donor with alopecia areata. Each CDR3 is given with its conserved first and last residue. D genes are given only for firm matches. Rows give clone size only sometimes, using once, few, many, or a class for an expanded clone.

cdr3_nt	cdr3_aa	cdr3_length	j_call	clone_size	d_call	v_call
TGTGCCAGCAGTTGGGGCAGGGGCGCTTTAGAGACCCAGTACTTC	CASSWGRGALETQYF	15	TRBJ2-5	NA	NA	TRBV28
TGTGCCAGCTCTCCCGGGGCTCAGTATGGCTACACCTTC	CASSPGAQYGYTF	13	TRBJ1-2	few	NA	TRBV5-4
TGCGCCAGCAGCTTGGGCTCCGCAGGGGGCCTGAACTATGGGACTAATGAAAAACTGTTTTTT	CASSLGSAGGLNYGTNEKLFF	21	TRBJ1-4	NA	TRBD1	TRBV5-1
TGTGCCAGCAGCCCACTTGGGAGGGCTGGGGCCAACGTCCTGACTTTC	CASSPLGRAGANVLTF	16	TRBJ2-6	once	TRBD2	TRBV7-2
TGTGCCAGCAGTACTCCTTACTCACCCCTCCACTTT	CASSTPYSPLHF	12	TRBJ1-6	NA	NA	TRBV27
TGTGCCAGCAGTTTCCTGTGGACAGGGATTGGCTACACCTTC	CASSFLWTGIGYTF	14	TRBJ1-2	NA	TRBD1	TRBV11-2
TGTGCCAGCAGTTTTTCCGGTATCTCTGGGGCCAACGTCCTGACTTTC	CASSFSGISGANVLTF	16	TRBJ2-6	NA	NA	TRBV28
TGCGCCAGCAGCTTGAGGGAAGGACTAGCGGGAGGAGGGAATGAGCAGTTCTTC	CASSLREGLAGGGNEQFF	18	TRBJ2-1	NA	TRBD2	TRBV5-1
TGTGCCAGCAGTCTAACCGCGGGGGAGCAGTACTTC	CASSLTAGEQYF	12	TRBJ2-7	few	NA	TRBV6-6
TGTGCCAGCAGCCTAGACAGCTACACTGAAGCTTTCTTT	CASSLDSYTEAFF	13	TRBJ1-1	NA	NA	TRBV7-2
TGCGCCAGCAGCCAAGATCCTAGCGGGAGGGGCGATGAGCAGTTCTTC	CASSQDPSGRGDEQFF	16	TRBJ2-1	few	TRBD2	TRBV4-3
TGTGCCAGCAGCTTATTAGGACTAGCGGGAGAGACCCAGTACTTC	CASSLLGLAGETQYF	15	TRBJ2-5	NA	TRBD2	TRBV11-1
TGTGCCACTTACCAAACAGGGGGCCATGCTTTCTTT	CATYQTGGHAFF	12	TRBJ1-1	NA	TRBD1	TRBV28
TGTGCCAGCTCACCACCGGGAGGGTCACTCACAGATACGCAGTATTTT	CASSPPGGSLTDTQYF	16	TRBJ2-3	NA	TRBD2	TRBV18
TGTGCCAGCAGAAACTCCGGCTTCGCGGTGAACACTGAAGCTTTCTTT	CASRNSGFAVNTEAFF	16	TRBJ1-1	NA	NA	TRBV28
TGTGCCAGCAGTGACGGAGCGGGCGCTCGCCCAGAAGAGACCCAGTACTTC	CASSDGAGARPEETQYF	17	TRBJ2-5	NA	NA	TRBV6-1
TGTGCCAGCAGTTTATGGGGGGTAGCGGGAGGAAGGTCCTACAATGAGCAGTTCTTC	CASSLWGVAGGRSYNEQFF	19	TRBJ2-1	NA	TRBD2	TRBV28
TGTGCCAGCAGCCAAGACCTAGCGGCCTCCTACAATGAGCAGTTCTTC	CASSQDLAASYNEQFF	16	TRBJ2-1	NA	TRBD2	TRBV4-2
TGTGCCAGCAGCTTAGGTAGCGGGAGTTTTGGCGAGCAGTACTTC	CASSLGSGSFGEQYF	15	TRBJ2-7	NA	TRBD2	TRBV11-2
TGTGCCAGCAGTTTTGTCGCTGGCACAGATACGCAGTATTTT	CASSFVAGTDTQYF	14	TRBJ2-3	NA	NA	TRBV28
TGTGCCAGCAGCAAACGGGACAAGCAGACCGGGGAGCTGTTTTTT	CASSKRDKQTGELFF	15	TRBJ2-2	NA	NA	TRBV9
TGCAGCTACCGTACTGGAAACACCATATATTTT	CSYRTGNTIYF	11	TRBJ1-3	NA	NA	TRBV29-1
TGTGCCATCACACTGTACTACGTGGATGAGCAGTTCTTC	CAITLYYVDEQFF	13	TRBJ2-1	NA	NA	TRBV2
TGTGCCAGCAGCGTGCAACCGGATAATGAAAAACTGTTTTTT	CASSVQPDNEKLFF	14	TRBJ1-4	few	NA	TRBV9
TGTGCCGGCAGCAGAGGCTCTGGGGCCAACGTCCTGACTTTC	CAGSRGSGANVLTF	14	TRBJ2-6	NA	NA	TRBV16
TGTGCCAGCTCACCCAGATCGGATGACTATGGCTACACCTTC	CASSPRSDDYGYTF	14	TRBJ1-2	NA	NA	TRBV18
TGTGCCAACTCAGCGGGAGCTGAGTACGAGCAGTACTTC	CANSAGAEYEQYF	13	TRBJ2-7	NA	TRBD2	TRBV10-3
TGCGCCAGCAGCTTGGTGCTCCGGGACAAAGAGACCCAGTACTTC	CASSLVLRDKETQYF	15	TRBJ2-5	NA	NA	TRBV5-1
TGTGCCAGCAGCCCGCAGGGGCTAGCGGGGAATCCGCAAGAGACCCAGTACTTC	CASSPQGLAGNPQETQYF	18	TRBJ2-5	NA	TRBD2	TRBV7-2
TGCAGCGGGGGGAGCTCCTACAATGAGCAGTTCTTC	CSGGSSYNEQFF	12	TRBJ2-1	few	NA	TRBV29-1
TGTGCCAGTAGTCCCGGGACTAGCGGGAGTACTGAGCAGTTCTTC	CASSPGTSGSTEQFF	15	TRBJ2-1	few	TRBD2	TRBV19
TGTGCCAGCAGCTTGGTTGGGCAGCCCCAGCATTTT	CASSLVGQPQHF	12	TRBJ1-5	NA	NA	TRBV5-6
TGCGCCAGCAGCTTGGCCGATAGTGGCACAGATACGCAGTATTTT	CASSLADSGTDTQYF	15	TRBJ2-3	NA	NA	TRBV5-1
TGTGCCAGTGGGGATTGGACTAGCGGGATTACCTACGAGCAGTACTTC	CASGDWTSGITYEQYF	16	TRBJ2-7	NA	TRBD2	TRBV19
TGCGCCAGCAGTGATTTCCAAACAGGGGGAGGACAGCCCCAGCATTTT	CASSDFQTGGGQPQHF	16	TRBJ1-5	NA	TRBD1	TRBV10-2
TGCGCCAGCAGCGGCGGACAGGGGTTAAACTATGGCTACACCTTC	CASSGGQGLNYGYTF	15	TRBJ1-2	NA	TRBD1	TRBV5-1
TGTGCCAGCAGCCATTATGGTTTTAGCGGGAGCGGTCCGGATACGCAGTATTTT	CASSHYGFSGSGPDTQYF	18	TRBJ2-3	few	TRBD2	TRBV11-2
TGTGCCAGCAGTGACGACAGGGAGTCCTACGAGCAGTACTTC	CASSDDRESYEQYF	14	TRBJ2-7	NA	TRBD1	TRBV25-1
TGCGCCAGCAGCTTATTCGGGGCTATTAGGACCCAGTACTTC	CASSLFGAIRTQYF	14	TRBJ2-5	NA	NA	TRBV5-1
TGCGCCAGCAGCTTGATTACAGGGGAAGAGACCCAGTACTTC	CASSLITGEETQYF	14	TRBJ2-5	NA	TRBD1	TRBV5-1
TGTGCCAGCTCACCACAAGGGGTGCGCGGGAGGAGTTACAATGAGCAGTTCTTC	CASSPQGVRGRSYNEQFF	18	TRBJ2-1	NA	TRBD2	TRBV18
TGTGCCACCAGCAGAGAATCAGAGACCCAGTACTTC	CATSRESETQYF	12	TRBJ2-5	few	NA	TRBV15
TGTGCCTGGAGTGTCGGAGAGACCCAGTACTTC	CAWSVGETQYF	11	TRBJ2-5	few	NA	TRBV30
TGTGCCAGCATCAGGGGGGGGACAGAGATTCGAGAGCAGTACTTC	CASIRGGTEIREQYF	15	TRBJ2-7	NA	NA	TRBV5-6
TGTGCCAGCAGAGGAAGAACTAGCGGGAGCGGGAAGCAGTACTTC	CASRGRTSGSGKQYF	15	TRBJ2-7	NA	TRBD2	TRBV2
TGTGCCAGTAGTATAATAGGGGGGAGCCATCCCCTCTACGAGCAGTACTTC	CASSIIGGSHPLYEQYF	17	TRBJ2-7	NA	NA	TRBV19
TGTGCCAGCAGCTTAGATTGGGGACAGGGTGGGTCCTCGACCGAAGCTTTCTTT	CASSLDWGQGGSSTEAFF	18	TRBJ1-1	NA	TRBD1	TRBV11-3
TGTGCCAGCAAAGCCGGGGTGAACACTGAAGCTTTCTTT	CASKAGVNTEAFF	13	TRBJ1-1	NA	NA	TRBV27
TGTGCCAGTAGTATTAGGTGGATGACCGTAGAGACCCAGTACTTC	CASSIRWMTVETQYF	15	TRBJ2-5	few	NA	TRBV19
TGCGCCAGCAGCTTGGGCCAGGGGGCGCGTAGAGAGACCCAGTACTTC	CASSLGQGARRETQYF	16	TRBJ2-5	NA	TRBD1	TRBV5-1
TGTGCCAGCAGCCGCCTACTAGCGGGAGGGCCGGCTGGTTACAATGAGCAGTTCTTC	CASSRLLAGGPAGYNEQFF	19	TRBJ2-1	NA	TRBD2	TRBV11-2
TGTGCCAGCAGCTTAGAGGTTCCCACAGATACGCAGTATTTT	CASSLEVPTDTQYF	14	TRBJ2-3	NA	NA	TRBV11-2
TGTGCCACCAGCAGTATTCTAGCGGGAGGGTACAATGAGCAGTTCTTC	CATSSILAGGYNEQFF	16	TRBJ2-1	few	TRBD2	TRBV15
TGTGCCAGCAGCTTAGAGGAGGGCAGGGCTGGGGGCTACACCTTC	CASSLEEGRAGGYTF	15	TRBJ1-2	few	NA	TRBV7-2